Sequencing of this T cell receptor (beta chain) was carried out in a study of blood T cell repertoires in COVID-19. Study information: Sample material is recorded as cDNA or gDNA derived from T cells, B-cell-depleted T cells, or PBMCs.

Seattle enrolled patients during active infection and tracked them longitudinally. V dropped 0 bases and J dropped 5 bases, with 13 bases sitting between them. Germline assignment: CDR1 SEHNR and CDR2 FQNEAQ (reference sequence). The CDR3 sequence is 15 residues long. In the authors' methods: Using reference gene primer amplification, nucleated cell counts were estimated. Method: immunoSEQ multiplex PCR; TCRdb's copy keeps in-frame clones and lacks some. The V and J calls and clone size come from that table; D and trimming were worked out from the DNA. The table shows roughly 69,000 clones, with about 84% occurring only once.

The receptor comes from a man in his fifties with COVID-19, enrolled during active disease. The specimen was peripheral blood. The genes are TRBV7-9 and TRBJ1-2; D unclear. DNA of the CDR3: TGTGCCAGCAGCTTAGCGCAAACTACGATTTATGGCTACACCTTC. This codes for CASSLAQTTIYGYTF.